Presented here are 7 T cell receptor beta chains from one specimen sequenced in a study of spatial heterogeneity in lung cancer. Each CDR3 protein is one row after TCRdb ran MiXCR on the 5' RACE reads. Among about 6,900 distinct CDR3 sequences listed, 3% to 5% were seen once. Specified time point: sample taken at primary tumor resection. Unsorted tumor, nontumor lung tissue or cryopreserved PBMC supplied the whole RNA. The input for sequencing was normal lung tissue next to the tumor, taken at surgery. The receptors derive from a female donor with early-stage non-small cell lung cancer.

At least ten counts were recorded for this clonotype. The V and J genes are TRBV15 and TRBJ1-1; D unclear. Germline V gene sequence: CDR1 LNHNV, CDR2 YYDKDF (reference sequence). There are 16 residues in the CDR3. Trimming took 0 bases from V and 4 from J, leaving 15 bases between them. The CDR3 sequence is CATSRDLRAGGTEAFF. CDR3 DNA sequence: TGTGCCACCAGCAGAGATCTTAGAGCAGGAGGCACTGAAGCTTTCTTT.

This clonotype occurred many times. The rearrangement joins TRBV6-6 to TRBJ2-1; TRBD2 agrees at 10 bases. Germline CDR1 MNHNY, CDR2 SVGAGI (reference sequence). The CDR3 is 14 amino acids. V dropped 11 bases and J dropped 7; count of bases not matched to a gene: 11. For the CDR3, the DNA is TGTGCCGCCCTTGGTAGCGGGGGGCCTAATGAGCAGTTCTTC. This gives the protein CAALGSGGPNEQFF.

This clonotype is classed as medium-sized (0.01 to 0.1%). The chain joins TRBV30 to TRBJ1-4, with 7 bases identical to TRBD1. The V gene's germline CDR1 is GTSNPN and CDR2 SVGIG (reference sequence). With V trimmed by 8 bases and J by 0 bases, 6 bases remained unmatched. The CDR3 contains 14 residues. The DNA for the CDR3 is TGTGCCAGGGACAGCGGTACAACTAATGAAAAACTGTTTTTT. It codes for CARDSGTTNEKLFF. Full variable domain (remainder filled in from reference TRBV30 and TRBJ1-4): SQTIHQWPATLVQPVGSPLSLECTVEGTSNPNLYWYRQAAGRGLQLLFYSVGIGQISSEVPQNLSASRPQDRQFILSSKKLLLSDSGFYLCARDSGTTNEKLFFGSGTQLSVL.

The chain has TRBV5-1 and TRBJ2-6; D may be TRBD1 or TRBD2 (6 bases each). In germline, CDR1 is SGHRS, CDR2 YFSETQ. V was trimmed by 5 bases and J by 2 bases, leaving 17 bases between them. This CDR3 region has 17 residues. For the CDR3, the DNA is TGCGCCAGCAGTTTTGGGACGGGGGCAACTGGGGCCAACGTCCTGACTTTC. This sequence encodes CASSFGTGATGANVLTF. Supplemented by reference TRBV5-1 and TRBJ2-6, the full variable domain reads KAGVTQTPRYLIKTRGQQVTLSCSPISGHRSVSWYQQTPGQGLQFLFEYFSETQRNKGNFPGRFSGRQFSNSRSEMNVSTLELGDSALYLCASSFGTGATGANVLTFGAGSRLTVL.

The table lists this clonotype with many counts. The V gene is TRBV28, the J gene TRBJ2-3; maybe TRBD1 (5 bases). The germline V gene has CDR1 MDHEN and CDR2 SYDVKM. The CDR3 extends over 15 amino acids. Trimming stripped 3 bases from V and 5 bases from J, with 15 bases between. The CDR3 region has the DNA TGTGCCAGCAGTTTCAAGGGGAAGGGTGTAGATACGCAGTATTTT. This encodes CASSFKGKGVDTQYF.

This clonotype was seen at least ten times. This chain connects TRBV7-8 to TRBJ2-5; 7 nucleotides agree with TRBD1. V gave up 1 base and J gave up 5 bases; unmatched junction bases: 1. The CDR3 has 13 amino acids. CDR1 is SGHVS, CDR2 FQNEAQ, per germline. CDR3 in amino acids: CASSLDRGETQYF. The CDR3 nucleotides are TGTGCCAGCAGCTTAGACAGGGGTGAGACCCAGTACTTC.

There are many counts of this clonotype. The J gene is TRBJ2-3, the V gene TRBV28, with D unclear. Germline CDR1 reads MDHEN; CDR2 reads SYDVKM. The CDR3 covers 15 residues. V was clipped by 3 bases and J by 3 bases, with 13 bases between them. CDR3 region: CASSFIGRQTDTQYF. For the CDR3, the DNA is TGTGCCAGCAGTTTCATCGGCAGGCAAACAGATACGCAGTATTTT.